A selection of T cell receptor beta chains follows, all from one sample in a study of brain metastases from non-small cell lung cancer. Clones were read by immunoSEQ multiplex PCR, and TCRdb kept only the in-frame ones, dropping some. The table shows some 4,300 clones, with about 80% occurring only once. Sequenced material: primary lung tumor tissue. These receptors came from a donor at least 40 years old with non-small cell lung cancer. Each CDR3 is given with its conserved first and last residue. D genes are given only for firm matches. Clone size, where shown, is once, few, many, or a class for clones that have expanded.

TRBJ1-5 | NA | TRBV9 | NA | TGTGCCAGCAGCGCGGGGACGGATCGTCATCAGCCCCAGCATTTT | CASSAGTDRHQPQHF
TRBJ1-2 | NA | TRBV5-6 | NA | TGTGCCAGCAGCTTGGCGGCGGTACGTACGAGAGGCTACACCTTC | CASSLAAVRTRGYTF
TRBJ1-2 | NA | TRBV3-1/TRBV3-2 | NA | TGTGCCAGCAGCCAACCCGGATCTTATGGCTACACCTTC | CASSQPGSYGYTF
TRBJ1-4 | NA | TRBV6-6 | NA | TGTGCCAGCAGGGGACTTATTAATGAAAAACTGTTTTTT | CASRGLINEKLFF
TRBJ2-1 | NA | TRBV4-3 | NA | TGCGCCAGCAGCCAAGATCCAGTAAATGAGCAGTTCTTC | CASSQDPVNEQFF
TRBJ2-2 | NA | TRBV12-5 | few | TGTGCTAGTGGTTTGGAAGAATACCGGGAGCTGTTTTTT | CASGLEEYRELFF
TRBJ2-3 | TRBD1 | TRBV24-1 | NA | TGTGCCACCAGTGGGGACAGCCCCACAGATACGCAGTATTTT | CATSGDSPTDTQYF
TRBJ2-3 | NA | TRBV6-5 | NA | TGTGCCAGCAGCACGGCCAGGGACACAGATACGCAGTATTTT | CASSTARDTDTQYF
TRBJ1-1 | TRBD1 | TRBV28 | NA | TGTGCCAGCAGCCGGACAGGGGTCAACACTGAAGCTTTCTTT | CASSRTGVNTEAFF
TRBJ1-6 | TRBD1 | TRBV9 | NA | TGTGCCAGCAGCTCTGGAGGGACAGGGAAATATAATTCACCCCTCCACTTT | CASSSGGTGKYNSPLHF
TRBJ1-2 | TRBD1 | TRBV28 | NA | TGTGCCAGCAGTTTCCCGGACAGGGCTGATGGCTACACCTTC | CASSFPDRADGYTF
TRBJ2-6 | NA | TRBV19 | NA | TGTGCCAGTATGAGCTCTGGGGCCAACGTCCTGACTTTC | CASMSSGANVLTF
TRBJ2-1 | TRBD2 | TRBV28 | NA | TGTGCCAGCTTGGCGGGGGGGCCGCGCAATGAGCAGTTCTTC | CASLAGGPRNEQFF
TRBJ2-2 | NA | TRBV30 | NA | TGTGCCTGGAGGCGCTGGGATGTTGACACCGGGGAGCTGTTTTTT | CAWRRWDVDTGELFF
TRBJ1-1 | NA | TRBV6-2/TRBV6-3 | few | TGTGCCAGCAGTTACCCGGGGCAGTCGAACACTGAAGCTTTCTTT | CASSYPGQSNTEAFF
TRBJ1-6 | NA | TRBV9 | NA | TGTGCCAGCAGCGTAGAAGGAGGGACGTGGGATTCACCCCTCCACTTT | CASSVEGGTWDSPLHF